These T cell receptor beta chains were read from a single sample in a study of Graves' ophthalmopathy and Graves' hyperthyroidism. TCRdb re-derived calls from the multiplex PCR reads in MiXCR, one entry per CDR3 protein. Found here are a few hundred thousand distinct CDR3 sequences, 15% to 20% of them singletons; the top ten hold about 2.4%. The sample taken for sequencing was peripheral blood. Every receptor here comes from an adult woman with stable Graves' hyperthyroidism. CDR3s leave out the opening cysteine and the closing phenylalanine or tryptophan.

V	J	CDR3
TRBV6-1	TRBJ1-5	ASSEAVVTSQH
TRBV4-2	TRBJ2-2	ASSQVHTGELF
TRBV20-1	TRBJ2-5	SARDREGYGQETQY
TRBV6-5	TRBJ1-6	ASSSLAGTGARSLLH
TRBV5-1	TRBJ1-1	ASSLGLGVNTEAF
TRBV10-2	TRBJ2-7	ASRPPWGGLGSYEQY
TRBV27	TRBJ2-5	ASSFVGRGAGQETQY
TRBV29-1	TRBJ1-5	SVGVGGEVWESNQPQH
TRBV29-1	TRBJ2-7	SVAGGVSGTPYEQY
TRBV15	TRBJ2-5	ATSRGPGPGETQY